This T cell receptor (beta chain) stems from a study of technical replicates of blood from a handful of donors. The protocol was immunoSEQ multiplex PCR, while the TCRdb copy is restricted to in-frame clones and leaves out a portion. Among tens of thousands of clones, 80% to 95% were seen once, and the ten largest hold approximately 0.27%. V gave up 2 bases and J gave up 4 bases; unmatched junction bases: 1. CDR1 and CDR2 (germline): KGHSH, LQKENI. The CDR3 is 14 residues long. The TCR comes from a human donor in good health. Input material: T cells isolated from PBMCs. The genes are TRBV18 and TRBJ2-3, with TRBD2 identical over 9 bases. The CDR3 DNA reads TGTGCCAGCTCACCAGGCGGGGGGGCAGATACGCAGTATTTT. Translating it yields CASSPGGGADTQYF.